This TCR beta chain came from a study of cytomegalovirus exposure and HLA in healthy donors. Study-wide results and limits: When a later analysis was performed, an Asian-associated ancestry cluster reportedly had fewer N-insertions than the roughly 700-donor mean.

Use of 60 Vbeta and 13 Jbeta primers characterized the PCR. Per the original data handling: Per a later analysis, the number of unique TCR beta chains was roughly 80 million, of which around 9.9 million were shared. The method was immunoSEQ multiplex PCR; TCRdb's version includes in-frame clones alone and lacks a portion of them. V, J and clone size were drawn from that table, and D and trimming were deduced from the DNA. The repertoire holds over 35,000 clones, with 50% to 55% as singletons. CDR3 length: 13 amino acids. V was clipped by 6 bases and J by 9 bases; unmatched bases: 5. The germline gives CDR1 ENHRY, CDR2 SYGVKD. For this clone: Its antigen remains unidentified.

The genes are TRBV10-3 and TRBJ1-6; 7 nucleotides agree with TRBD1. The receptor comes from a human donor in good health. Material for sequencing was PBMCs. DNA for the CDR3: TGTGCCATCAGCAGGGGGGAAGGTTCACCCCTCCACTTT. It translates to CAISRGEGSPLHF.